Described below is a single T cell receptor (beta chain) sequence and its context. The record originates from a study of blood T cell repertoires in COVID-19. Across the study: The origin of the acute and convalescent COVID-19 samples was the United States, Italy and Spain. In each case, the material was cDNA or gDNA derived from T cells, B-cell-depleted T cells, or PBMCs.

Original data processing: The authors estimated nucleated cell counts from reference gene primer amplification. This table comes from immunoSEQ multiplex PCR, and its TCRdb copy is limited to in-frame clones, with some not included. The DNA was the basis for D and trimming; V, J and clone size are from that table. The sample holds 150,000 to 180,000 clones; around 85% are singletons and the top ten take approximately 2.4%. Germline V gene data show CDR1 as SNHLY and CDR2 as FYNNEI. This CDR3 has 15 amino acids. Trimming removed 6 bases at V and 1 base at J, with 15 bases between. V usage is TRBV2 and J usage is TRBJ1-1; D is uncertain. The specimen was peripheral blood. This sequence was found in a woman aged 70-85 years with acute or convalescent COVID-19. The chain's CDR3 is CASSAKPPENTEAFF. DNA of the CDR3: TGTGCCAGCAGCGCCAAACCGCCAGAGAACACTGAAGCTTTCTTT.